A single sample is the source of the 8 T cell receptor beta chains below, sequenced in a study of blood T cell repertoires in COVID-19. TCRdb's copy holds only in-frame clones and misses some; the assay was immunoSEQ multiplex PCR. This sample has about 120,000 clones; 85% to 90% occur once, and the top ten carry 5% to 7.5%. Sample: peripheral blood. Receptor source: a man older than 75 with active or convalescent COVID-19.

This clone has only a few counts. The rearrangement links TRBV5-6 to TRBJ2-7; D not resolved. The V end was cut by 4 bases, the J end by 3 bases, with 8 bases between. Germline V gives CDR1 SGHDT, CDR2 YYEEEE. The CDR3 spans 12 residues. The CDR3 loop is CASSALGYEQYF. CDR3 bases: TGTGCCAGCAGCGCGCTAGGCTACGAGCAGTACTTC.

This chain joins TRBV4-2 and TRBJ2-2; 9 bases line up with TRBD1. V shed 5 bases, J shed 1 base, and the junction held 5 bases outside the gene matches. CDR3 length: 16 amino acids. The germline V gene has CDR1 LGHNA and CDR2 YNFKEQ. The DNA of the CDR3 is TGTGCCAGCAGCAGTCCGGGACAGGGGAACACCGGGGAGCTGTTTTTT. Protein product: CASSSPGQGNTGELFF.

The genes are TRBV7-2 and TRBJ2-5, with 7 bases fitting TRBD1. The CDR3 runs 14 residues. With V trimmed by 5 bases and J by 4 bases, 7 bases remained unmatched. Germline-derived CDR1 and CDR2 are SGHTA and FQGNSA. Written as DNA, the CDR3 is TGTGCCAGCAGCGAACGACAGGGTTCAGAGACCCAGTACTTC. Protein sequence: CASSERQGSETQYF.

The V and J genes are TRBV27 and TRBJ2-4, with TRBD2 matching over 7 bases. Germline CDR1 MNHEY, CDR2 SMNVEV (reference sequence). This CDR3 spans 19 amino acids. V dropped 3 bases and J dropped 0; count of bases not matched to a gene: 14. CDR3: CASSFKREGPFLAKNIQYF. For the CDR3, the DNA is TGTGCCAGCAGTTTTAAGAGGGAGGGTCCTTTTTTAGCCAAAAACATTCAGTACTTC.

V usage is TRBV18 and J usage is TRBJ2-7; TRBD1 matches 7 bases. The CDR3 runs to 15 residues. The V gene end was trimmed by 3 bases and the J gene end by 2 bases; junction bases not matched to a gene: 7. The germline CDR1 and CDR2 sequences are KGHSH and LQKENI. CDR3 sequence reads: CASSPRQGPTYEQYF. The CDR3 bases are TGTGCCAGCTCACCCCGACAGGGACCTACCTACGAGCAGTACTTC.

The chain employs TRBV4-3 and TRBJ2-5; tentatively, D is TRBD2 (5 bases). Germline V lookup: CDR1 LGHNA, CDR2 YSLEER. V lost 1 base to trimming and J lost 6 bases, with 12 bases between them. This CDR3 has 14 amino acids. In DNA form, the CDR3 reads TGCGCCAGCAGCCAAGTGTCTGGGGAGCAGACCCAGTACTTC. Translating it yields CASSQVSGEQTQYF.

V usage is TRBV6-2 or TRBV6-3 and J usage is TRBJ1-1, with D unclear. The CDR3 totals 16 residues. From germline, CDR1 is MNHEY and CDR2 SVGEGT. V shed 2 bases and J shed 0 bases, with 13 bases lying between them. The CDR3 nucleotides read TGTGCCAGCAGTTACCCCCTTGGAGCCCTGAACACTGAAGCTTTCTTT. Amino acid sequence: CASSYPLGALNTEAFF.

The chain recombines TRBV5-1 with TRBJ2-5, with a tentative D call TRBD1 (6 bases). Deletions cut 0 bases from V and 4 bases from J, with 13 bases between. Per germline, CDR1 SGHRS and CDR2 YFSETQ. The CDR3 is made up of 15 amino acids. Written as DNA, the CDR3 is TGCGCCAGCAGCTTGGGAACAGGGCTAGGAGAGACCCAGTACTTC. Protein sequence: CASSLGTGLGETQYF.